Listed here are 18 T cell receptor beta chains from one sample, sequenced in a study of shared clonotypes between healthy human individuals. The table came from immunoSEQ multiplex PCR; TCRdb's copy has only in-frame clones and leaves some out. This table has about a million clones, 60% to 85% appearing once. Sequenced input: memory CD4+ T cells from PBMCs. Subset of the sample: CD45RA-negative fraction. The receptors here all came from a young man in good health. Some clones in this sample may be carry-over from other donors' samples.

DNA for the CDR3: TGTGCCAGCAGCGTAGTGTCTGAATGGAACACTGAAGCTTTCTTT. As protein: CASSVVSEWNTEAFF. V gene TRBV9 combines with J gene TRBJ1-1; D is unclear. With 0 bases removed from V and 1 base from J, the gap between germline ends came to 10 bases. The CDR3 runs to 15 residues. Germline-derived CDR1 and CDR2 are SGDLS and YYNGEE.

This clone was picked up one time. The V and J genes are TRBV6-1 and TRBJ1-5; a possible D gene is TRBD1 (5 bases). The CDR3 is 15 residues long. V lost 6 bases to trimming and J lost 9 bases, with 21 bases between them. Looked up from germline, CDR1 is MNHNS and CDR2 is SASEGT. The CDR3 loop is CASSSTYGGTGPQHF. For the CDR3, the DNA is TGTGCCAGCAGCTCAACATACGGGGGGACGGGGCCCCAGCATTTT.

This chain links TRBV9 with TRBJ2-1; 7 bases align to TRBD2. The germline V gene encodes CDR1 SGDLS and CDR2 YYNGEE. CDR3 length: 13 amino acids. V lost 7 bases, J lost 0 bases, and 1 base stayed unmatched. The CDR3 DNA is TGTGCCAGCGGGAGGGACTCCTACAATGAGCAGTTCTTC. Protein: CASGRDSYNEQFF.

The chain employs TRBV6-1 and TRBJ2-5, with a possible D match to TRBD2 (5 bases). CDR1 and CDR2 from the germline V gene are MNHNS and SASEGT. The CDR3 extends over 14 amino acids. V was trimmed by 5 bases and J by 3 bases, leaving 13 bases between them. The CDR3 sequence: CASSLEGWEETQYF. The CDR3 nucleotides read TGTGCCAGCAGTCTAGAGGGATGGGAAGAGACCCAGTACTTC.

The chain is built from TRBV10-2 and TRBJ2-1, with 12 bases fitting TRBD2. From germline, CDR1 is WSHSY and CDR2 SAAADI. The ends lost 8 bases at V and 2 bases at J; junction bases unmatched: 7. This CDR3 has 16 amino acids. For the CDR3, the DNA is TGCGCCAGCGGCAAGACTAGCGGGAGTACCTACAATGAGCAGTTCTTC. Translating gives CASGKTSGSTYNEQFF.

V usage is TRBV11-2 and J usage is TRBJ1-5, with 7 positions matching TRBD1. V lost 7 bases to trimming and J lost 0 bases; unmatched junction nucleotides: 12. The length of the CDR3 is 17 residues. Germline V lookup: CDR1 SGHAT, CDR2 FQNNGV. CDR3: CASTPGGEDYSNQPQHF. In DNA form, the CDR3 reads TGTGCCAGCACCCCAGGGGGAGAGGATTATAGCAATCAGCCCCAGCATTTT.

The chain employs TRBV6-1 and TRBJ2-1, with D possibly matching TRBD2 (6 bases). The length of the CDR3 is 15 residues. V shed 6 bases and J shed 0 bases, with 12 bases lying between them. Germline CDR1 MNHNS, CDR2 SASEGT. For the CDR3, the DNA is TGTGCCAGCAGAGTAGCGGCGAGCTCCTACAATGAGCAGTTCTTC. Its translation: CASRVAASSYNEQFF.

This clone was observed a few times. V and J are TRBV11-3 and TRBJ2-7; tentative D call: TRBD2 (5 bases). Trimming left V 1 base short and J 6 bases short, with 10 bases between. CDR3 size: 13 residues. The V gene's germline CDR1 is SGHNT and CDR2 YENEEA. In DNA form, the CDR3 reads TGTGCCAGCAGCTTAGTAACGGGGAGCGAGCAGTACTTC. It yields the protein CASSLVTGSEQYF.

The table lists this clone with a few counts. The gene calls are TRBV30 and TRBJ2-1; possible D gene TRBD2, 6 bases. Trimming left V 2 bases short and J 4 bases short, with 12 bases between. CDR3 length equals 14 residues. Germline V gene data show CDR1 as GTSNPN and CDR2 as SVGIG (reference sequence). CDR3 nucleotides: TGTGCCTGGAGTTCCGGGACTCGGTACAATGAGCAGTTCTTC. It translates to CAWSSGTRYNEQFF.

The chain recombines TRBV4-3 with TRBJ2-7, with D possibly matching TRBD1 (6 bases). Deletions cut 0 bases from V and 3 bases from J, with 9 bases between. CDR1 and CDR2 from the germline V gene are LGHNA and YSLEER. This CDR3 is built from 14 residues. CDR3 loop: CASSQEGDNYEQYF. The CDR3 DNA reads TGCGCCAGCAGCCAAGAAGGGGACAACTACGAGCAGTACTTC.

The chain joins TRBV28 to TRBJ2-7; TRBD2 matches 7 bases. The CDR3 spans 15 residues. The germline V gene has CDR1 MDHEN and CDR2 SYDVKM. Trimming removed 3 bases from V and 3 bases from J; junction bases left unmatched: 8. CDR3 bases: TGTGCCAGCAGTTTTGTGGTGGGAGGGAACTACGAGCAGTACTTC. Translating gives CASSFVVGGNYEQYF.

The genes are TRBV4-1 and TRBJ2-7; D gene uncertain. Between the trimmed V and J ends, which lost 1 base and 4 bases, there was a span of 20 bases. The CDR3 is made up of 17 amino acids. From germline, CDR1 is MGHRA and CDR2 YSYEKL. The chain's CDR3 is CASSQGSVTPTLYEQYF. DNA of the CDR3: TGCGCCAGCAGCCAAGGGAGCGTAACACCGACTCTATACGAGCAGTACTTC.

The V and J genes are TRBV29-1 and TRBJ2-5; 9 bases fit TRBD1. V was pared by 7 bases and J by 5 bases, with 8 bases of the junction left unmatched. Looked up from germline, CDR1 is SQVTM and CDR2 is ANQGSEA. CDR3 length equals 13 residues. CDR3 nucleotide sequence: TGCAGCGAGCTACAGGGGGCGCGGGAGACCCAGTACTTC. It is translated as CSELQGARETQYF. The full variable domain, its missing parts supplied by reference TRBV29-1 and TRBJ2-5, is SAVISQKPSRDICQRGTSLTIQCQVDSQVTMMFWYRQQPGQSLTLIATANQGSEATYESGFVIDKFPISRPNLTFSTLTVSNMSPEDSSIYLCSELQGARETQYFGPGTRLLVL.

J is TRBJ1-2 and V is TRBV28; perhaps TRBD1 as D (6 bases). This CDR3 contains 17 residues. Per germline, CDR1 MDHEN and CDR2 SYDVKM. V shed 3 bases and J shed 4 bases, with 21 bases lying between them. CDR3 DNA sequence: TGTGCCAGCAGTTTGTGGGAGGTCCAGGGAGGGGGCTATGGCTACACCTTC. Translated, it gives CASSLWEVQGGGYGYTF.

This chain links TRBV5-1 with TRBJ2-3; a possible D gene is TRBD2 (5 bases). This CDR3 contains 14 residues. CDR1 is SGHRS, CDR2 YFSETQ, per germline. The V end was cut by 4 bases, the J end by 5 bases, with 14 bases between. CDR3 amino acids: CASSLEEVVDTQYF. CDR3 DNA: TGCGCCAGCAGCCTGGAGGAGGTGGTAGATACGCAGTATTTT.

CDR3: CASISDRASYGYTF. CDR3 sequence (DNA): TGTGCCAGTATTTCGGACAGGGCAAGCTATGGCTACACCTTC. The chain is built from TRBV19 and TRBJ1-2, with 8 bases identical to TRBD1. CDR1 and CDR2 from the germline V gene are LNHDA and SQIVND (reference sequence). The CDR3 sequence is 14 residues long. The V and J ends lost 7 bases and 4 bases, in that order; junction bases with no gene match: 8.

The genes are TRBV30 and TRBJ2-3, with D possibly TRBD2 on 5 matching bases. Per germline, CDR1 GTSNPN and CDR2 SVGIG (reference sequence). There are 14 residues in the CDR3. Trimming shortened V by 0 bases and J by 3 bases, and 10 bases separated the two germline ends. In DNA, the CDR3 is TGTGCCTGGAGTGTACGGGGTGGAACAGATACGCAGTATTTT. Its translation: CAWSVRGGTDTQYF.

This chain joins TRBV4-3 and TRBJ2-1; no clear D. The CDR3 is 13 residues long. Germline CDR1 LGHNA, CDR2 YSLEER. V lost 2 bases and J 8 bases, leaving 10 bases between the germline ends. The CDR3 loop reads CASSQWPVDEQFF. The CDR3, as DNA: TGCGCCAGCAGCCAATGGCCGGTGGATGAGCAGTTCTTC.